A selection of T cell receptor beta chains follows, all from one sample in a study of T cell responses to AZD1222 COVID-19 vaccine. Sequenced by immunoSEQ multiplex PCR; TCRdb stores in-frame clones only, minus some. The sample includes 80,000 to 90,000 clones, 90% of them seen just once. Sequencing used peripheral blood, obtained on day 0 of AZD1222 vaccination. These receptors came from an adult in good health. CDR3s include the opening cysteine and the closing phenylalanine or tryptophan. The D gene is left open where the match is weak. Clone size, where shown, is once, few, many, or a class for clones that have expanded.

TRBJ2-4	TRBV3-1/TRBV3-2	NA	few	TGTGCCAGCAGCCATGGCACAAACATTCAGTACTTC	CASSHGTNIQYF
TRBJ2-3	TRBV5-1	NA	NA	TGCGCCAGCAGCCTGGGCCTTGATACGCAGTATTTT	CASSLGLDTQYF
TRBJ2-3	TRBV27	TRBD1	NA	TGTGCCAGCAGGAGGACAGGAACCTTCGATACGCAGTATTTT	CASRRTGTFDTQYF
TRBJ1-1	TRBV5-1	TRBD1	NA	TGCGCCAGCAGCTTGTATACAGGGGCCATCGAAACGAACACTGAAGCTTTCTTT	CASSLYTGAIETNTEAFF
TRBJ2-3	TRBV19	NA	NA	TGTGCCAGTAGTATAGTAGGGGGGAACGCAGGCACAGATACGCAGTATTTT	CASSIVGGNAGTDTQYF
TRBJ2-7	TRBV5-1	NA	NA	TGCGCCAGCAGCTTGGGTAAAACCGAGCAGTACTTC	CASSLGKTEQYF
TRBJ2-7	TRBV2	TRBD2	few	TGTGCCAGCAGTGAATCGGCCCCCCGCGGACTAGCGGGTCGGTACGAGCAGTACTTC	CASSESAPRGLAGRYEQYF
TRBJ2-7	TRBV9	NA	NA	TGTGCCAGCAGCGTAGAAGGGGGAGGCTCCTACGAGCAGTACTTC	CASSVEGGGSYEQYF
TRBJ1-1	TRBV14	TRBD1	NA	TGTGCCAGCAGCCAGGCCGGGACAGGCGGGACTTTCTTT	CASSQAGTGGTFF
TRBJ2-7	TRBV9	NA	NA	TGTGCCAGCAGCGTAGCGGGTCAGGACAACTACGAGCAGTACTTC	CASSVAGQDNYEQYF
TRBJ2-3	TRBV21-1	NA	NA	TGTGCCAGCAGCACCCGCACGGGGCTTGCTACGCAGTATTTT	CASSTRTGLATQYF
TRBJ2-3	TRBV5-1	NA	NA	TGCGCCAGCAGCTTGGCCGGGACCATAAGCACAGATACGCAGTATTTT	CASSLAGTISTDTQYF
TRBJ1-6	TRBV9	TRBD1	NA	TGTGCCAGCAGCAGGCAGGGGGCATCTTCACCCCTCCACTTT	CASSRQGASSPLHF
TRBJ1-2	TRBV10-3	NA	NA	TGTGCCATCAGTGAGGAGACTAGCAGTAACTATGGCTACACCTTC	CAISEETSSNYGYTF
TRBJ2-7	TRBV19	NA	NA	TGTGCCAGTAGTCGAATGGACAGACCAGCCTACGAGCAGTACTTC	CASSRMDRPAYEQYF
TRBJ2-1	TRBV19	TRBD1	NA	TGTGCCAGTAGTCCCAGGACAGGATACAATGAGCAGTTCTTC	CASSPRTGYNEQFF
TRBJ2-2	TRBV19	NA	NA	TGTGCCAGTTTAAGGCAGGCGAACACCGGGGAGCTGTTTTTT	CASLRQANTGELFF
TRBJ2-1	TRBV27	NA	NA	TGTGCCAGCAGTCTGAACTACAATGAGCAGTTCTTC	CASSLNYNEQFF
TRBJ1-5	TRBV19	NA	NA	TGTGCCAGTTCGGCCCGGGACGGCTACAATCAGCCCCAGCATTTT	CASSARDGYNQPQHF
TRBJ2-7	TRBV5-6	TRBD2	NA	TGTGCCAGCAGCTTGGGGGGACTAAATTCCTACGAGCAGTACTTC	CASSLGGLNSYEQYF
TRBJ1-2	TRBV7-9	NA	NA	TGTGCCAGCGACTCTTGGGCAGGGCCCTATGGCTACACCTTC	CASDSWAGPYGYTF
TRBJ1-3	TRBV24-1	NA	NA	TGTGCCACCAGAGGGCAGGGGAAGGATTTGGGGCCTGGAAACACCATATATTTT	CATRGQGKDLGPGNTIYF
TRBJ2-7	TRBV5-6	TRBD1	NA	TGTGCCAGCAGCTTGACAGGGGGGACCTACGAGCAGTACTTC	CASSLTGGTYEQYF
TRBJ1-5	TRBV15	NA	NA	TGTGCCACCAGCAGAGGGTGGGGCGCGAGCAATCAGCCCCAGCATTTT	CATSRGWGASNQPQHF
TRBJ2-1	TRBV19	TRBD1	NA	TGTGCCAGTAAGATAACAGGGGGCATTTTCTACAATGAGCAGTTCTTC	CASKITGGIFYNEQFF
TRBJ1-1	TRBV5-1	NA	NA	TGCGCCAGCAGCTTTGACAGATACACTGAAGCTTTCTTT	CASSFDRYTEAFF
TRBJ1-1	TRBV5-1	TRBD1	NA	TGCGCCAGCAGCTTTCCGACAGGGGGCGATGGGACTGAAGCTTTCTTT	CASSFPTGGDGTEAFF
TRBJ2-3	TRBV30	NA	NA	TGTGCCTGGTCCACTAGCACAGATACGCAGTATTTT	CAWSTSTDTQYF
TRBJ1-2	TRBV9	NA	NA	TGTGCCAGCAGCGGCAGTGCAGGGCGGGAAAACTATGGCTACACCTTC	CASSGSAGRENYGYTF